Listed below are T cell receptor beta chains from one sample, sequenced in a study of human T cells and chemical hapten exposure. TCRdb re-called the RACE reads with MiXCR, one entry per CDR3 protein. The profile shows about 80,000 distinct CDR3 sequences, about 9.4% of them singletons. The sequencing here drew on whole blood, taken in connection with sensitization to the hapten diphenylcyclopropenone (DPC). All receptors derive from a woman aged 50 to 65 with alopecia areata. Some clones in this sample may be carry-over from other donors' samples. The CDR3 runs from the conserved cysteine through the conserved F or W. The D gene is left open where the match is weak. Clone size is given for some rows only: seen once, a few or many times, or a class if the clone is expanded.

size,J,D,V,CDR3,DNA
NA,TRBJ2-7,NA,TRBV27,CASSGLGGPYEQYF,TGTGCCAGCAGTGGACTTGGGGGGCCCTACGAGCAGTACTTC
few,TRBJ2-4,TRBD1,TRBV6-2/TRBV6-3,CASNPRDRGNIQYF,TGTGCCAGCAACCCCCGGGACAGGGGAAACATTCAGTACTTC
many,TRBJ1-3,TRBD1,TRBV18,CASSPTGSFSGNTIYF,TGTGCCAGCTCACCGACAGGGTCGTTCTCTGGAAACACCATATATTTT
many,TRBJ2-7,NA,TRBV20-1,CSALLVHEQYF,TGCAGTGCTTTACTAGTGCACGAGCAGTACTTC
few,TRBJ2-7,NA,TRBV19,CASARAGQQYF,TGTGCCAGTGCCAGGGCCGGTCAGCAGTACTTC
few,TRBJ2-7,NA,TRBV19,CASSQTLSYEQYF,TGTGCCAGTAGCCAGACATTGTCCTACGAGCAGTACTTC
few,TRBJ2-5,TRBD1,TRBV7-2,CASSSQGARETQYF,TGTGCCAGCAGCTCCCAGGGGGCACGGGAGACCCAGTACTTC
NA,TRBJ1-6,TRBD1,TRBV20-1,CSALTGLSSYNSPLHF,TGCAGTGCTTTGACAGGGCTGAGCTCCTATAATTCACCCCTCCACTTT
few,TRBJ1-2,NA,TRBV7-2,CASSFLGSYYGYTF,TGTGCCAGCAGCTTCCTTGGCAGTTACTATGGCTACACCTTC
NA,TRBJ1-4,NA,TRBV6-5,CASSYMGDREKLFF,TGTGCCAGCAGTTATATGGGGGATCGGGAAAAACTGTTTTTT
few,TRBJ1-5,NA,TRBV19,CASSSGTQGDQPQHF,TGTGCCAGTAGTAGTGGGACACAAGGGGATCAGCCCCAGCATTTT
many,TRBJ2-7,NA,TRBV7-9,CASSLGGSPYEQYF,TGTGCCAGCAGCTTAGGGGGTTCCCCCTACGAGCAGTACTTC
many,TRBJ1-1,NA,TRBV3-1,CASSKPGQVNTEAFF,TGTGCCAGCAGCAAACCGGGACAAGTGAACACTGAAGCTTTCTTT
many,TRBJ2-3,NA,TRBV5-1,CASSLAKPLYSRDTQYF,TGCGCCAGCAGCTTGGCTAAGCCACTATACTCGCGGGATACGCAGTATTTT
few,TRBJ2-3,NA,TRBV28,CAAGVVTTDTQYF,TGTGCCGCTGGGGTAGTTACCACAGATACGCAGTATTTT
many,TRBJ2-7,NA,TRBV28,CASSLLGTEQYF,TGTGCCAGCAGTTTATTGGGAACCGAGCAGTACTTC
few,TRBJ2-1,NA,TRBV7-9,CASSSTVFRRTRYNEQFF,TGTGCCAGCAGCTCGACAGTGTTCCGCAGGACACGTTACAATGAGCAGTTCTTC
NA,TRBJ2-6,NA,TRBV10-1,CASSPGRSGANVLTF,TGCGCCAGCAGTCCTGGTCGCTCTGGGGCCAACGTCCTGACTTTC
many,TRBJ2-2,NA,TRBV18,CASSPTGNTGELFF,TGTGCCAGCTCACCGACAGGAAACACCGGGGAGCTGTTTTTT
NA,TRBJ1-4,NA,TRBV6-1,CASSEALLPGGKLFF,TGTGCCAGCAGTGAAGCGCTACTTCCCGGCGGAAAACTGTTTTTT
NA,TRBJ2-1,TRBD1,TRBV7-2,CASSSWTGHNEQFF,TGTGCCAGCAGCTCCTGGACAGGGCACAATGAGCAGTTCTTC
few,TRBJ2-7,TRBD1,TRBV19,CASSRLLGQGSDEQYF,TGTGCCAGTAGTCGTTTGTTAGGACAGGGGAGCGACGAGCAGTACTTC
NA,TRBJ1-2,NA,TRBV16,CASSQSRAGYTF,TGTGCCAGCAGCCAATCGAGGGCCGGCTACACCTTC
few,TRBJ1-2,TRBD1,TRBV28,CASRGRVGTGSNYGYTF,TGTGCCAGCCGAGGGCGCGTTGGGACAGGATCTAACTATGGCTACACCTTC
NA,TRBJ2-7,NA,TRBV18,CASSDLQGPYEQYF,TGTGCCAGCTCGGACTTACAGGGACCCTACGAGCAGTACTTC
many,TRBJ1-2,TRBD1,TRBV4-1,CASSQDVGQGRYGYTF,TGCGCCAGCAGCCAAGATGTGGGACAGGGACGCTATGGCTACACCTTC
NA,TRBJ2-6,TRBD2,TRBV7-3,CASSPRTSGSSGANVLTF,TGTGCCAGCAGCCCACGGACTAGCGGGAGTTCTGGGGCCAACGTCCTGACTTTC
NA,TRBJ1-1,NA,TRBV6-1,CASTRGVNTEAFF,TGTGCCAGCACAAGGGGTGTGAACACTGAAGCTTTCTTT